The 13 T cell receptor beta chains presented below share a single source sample, sequenced in a study of cytomegalovirus exposure and HLA in healthy donors (dated by TCRdb to 2016 to 2017). The library came from the immunoSEQ multiplex PCR assay. For the multiplex PCR, a mixture combining 60 forward primers for TCR Vbeta segments and 13 reverse primers for TCR Jbeta segments was used. TCRdb took over this immuneACCESS table, retaining in-frame rearrangements with V and J assigned. Such tables are incomplete; in checked studies, under half of the missing clones stem from an unresolved V gene, and the remainder is unexplained. The sample yields over 85,000 clones; approximately 77% were counted once. The top ten hold roughly 9.1% of the sample. The sequencing sample was made of PBMCs. The receptors originated from a male donor in good health and CMV-seropositive.

CDR3 region: CASSHSGLAVEQFF. The CDR3 DNA follows: TGTGCCAGCAGCCATTCGGGACTAGCGGTTGAGCAGTTCTTC. This chain uses TRBV7-2 with TRBJ2-1; 11 bases match TRBD2. Per germline, CDR1 SGHTA and CDR2 FQGNSA. J was trimmed by 9 bases and V by 5 bases; bases with no gene match: 6. The CDR3 has 14 amino acids. Complete variable domain (other parts from reference TRBV7-2 and TRBJ2-1): GAGVSQSPSNKVTEKGKDVELRCDPISGHTALYWYRQSLGQGLEFLIYFQGNSAPDKSGLPSDRFSAERTGGSVSTLTIQRTQQEDSAVYLCASSHSGLAVEQFFGPGTRLTVL.

This clone was observed once. The genes are TRBV20-1 and TRBJ2-3, with a tentative D call TRBD2 (5 bases). The CDR3 length is 11 residues. Germline CDR1 reads DFQATT; CDR2 reads SNEGSKA (reference sequence). V was shortened by 2 bases and J by 6 bases, with 6 bases between the two germline ends. The CDR3 sequence: CSARPGDTQYF. DNA of the CDR3: TGCAGTGCTAGACCGGGGGATACGCAGTATTTT.

CDR3 coding DNA: TGTGCCAGCACTACTCAACAGGTCACCGGGGAGCTGTTTTTT. This gives the protein CASTTQQVTGELFF. This chain links TRBV6-1 with TRBJ2-2, with TRBD1 as a possible D gene (5 bases). The CDR3 has 14 amino acids. V lost 7 bases and J lost 4, with 13 bases in between. CDR1 and CDR2 (germline): MNHNS, SASEGT.

The genes are TRBV28 and TRBJ1-3; D uncertain. The germline gives CDR1 MDHEN, CDR2 SYDVKM. Trimming left V 7 bases short and J 0 bases short, with 13 bases between. This CDR3 contains 15 residues. The CDR3 loop is CASTLQVSSGNTIYF. The DNA for the CDR3 is TGTGCCAGCACGCTTCAGGTTAGCTCTGGAAACACCATATATTTT.

The chain is built from TRBV5-1 and TRBJ1-4; 7 positions match TRBD1. Germline V CDR1 and CDR2: SGHRS, YFSETQ. J was trimmed by 3 bases and V by 4 bases; bases with no gene match: 3. CDR3 length: 14 residues. The CDR3 nucleotides are TGCGCCAGCAGCCCTGGGACAGCTAATGAAAAACTGTTTTTT. This encodes CASSPGTANEKLFF.

This clone has just one count. The V gene is TRBV7-8, the J gene TRBJ2-2; 8 nucleotides agree with TRBD2. CDR3 size: 15 residues. CDR1 is SGHVS, CDR2 FQNEAQ, per germline. Germline trimming cut 6 bases from V and 5 bases from J; bases unmatched to any gene: 8. The CDR3 nucleotides read TGTGCCAGCAGGTTTAGCGGGGCGGGGACCGGGGAGCTGTTTTTT. Amino acids: CASRFSGAGTGELFF.

V gene TRBV6-6 combines with J gene TRBJ2-3, with D possibly matching TRBD2 (5 bases). This CDR3 has 15 amino acids. Germline CDR1 and CDR2: MNHNY and SVGAGI (reference sequence). Trimming shortened V by 1 base and J by 3 bases, and 11 bases separated the two germline ends. The CDR3 DNA reads TGTGCCAGCAGTTACTTGGGAGAAGATACAGATACGCAGTATTTT. This sequence encodes CASSYLGEDTDTQYF.

The chain is built from TRBV5-8 and TRBJ2-7, with a tentative D call TRBD2 (5 bases). CDR1 and CDR2 (germline): SGHTS, YDEGEE. Trimming pared 2 bases from V and 3 bases from J, leaving 12 bases between. This CDR3 comprises 14 residues. In DNA form, the CDR3 reads TGTGCCAGCAGCTTTGGGCCGGACTTCTACGAGCAGTACTTC. Residues: CASSFGPDFYEQYF.

The chain employs TRBV28 and TRBJ2-7; D gene ambiguous. V was clipped by 7 bases and J by 0 bases, with 7 bases between them. This CDR3 is built from 12 residues. CDR1 and CDR2 (germline): MDHEN, SYDVKM. Here the CDR3 reads CASTLSSYEQYF. For the CDR3, the DNA is TGTGCCAGCACCCTTAGCTCCTACGAGCAGTACTTC. Full variable domain (remainder filled in from reference TRBV28 and TRBJ2-7): DVKVTQSSRYLVKRTGEKVFLECVQDMDHENMFWYRQDPGLGLRLIYFSYDVKMKEKGDIPEGYSVSREKKERFSLILESASTNQTSMYLCASTLSSYEQYFGPGTRLTVT.

This chain joins TRBV7-2 and TRBJ2-5, with 8 positions matching TRBD2. J was trimmed by 7 bases and V by 0 bases; bases with no gene match: 13. Germline CDR1 is SGHTA and CDR2 is FQGNSA. This CDR3 is 17 amino acids long. The CDR3 DNA sequence: TGTGCCAGCAGCTTAGCGCTGGGTAGCGGGGTGGAAGGGACCCAGTACTTC. Translation: CASSLALGSGVEGTQYF.

This clone was detected only a few times. V and J are TRBV6-5 and TRBJ2-3, with TRBD2 matching over 7 bases. Unmatched junction bases numbered 6, after V lost 4 bases and J lost 2 bases. Germline V gene data show CDR1 as MNHEY and CDR2 as SVGAGI. This CDR3 has 15 residues. CDR3 loop: CASSSRDYHTDTQYF. In DNA, the CDR3 is TGTGCCAGCAGTTCCCGGGACTACCACACAGATACGCAGTATTTT.

This rearrangement joins TRBV19 to TRBJ2-1; tentatively, D is TRBD1 (6 bases). Trimming took off 7 bases at V and 9 bases at J, with 10 bases between the two ends. Germline lookup yields CDR1 LNHDA and CDR2 SQIVND (reference sequence). The CDR3 consists of 11 residues. CDR3 in DNA: TGTGCCAGTATCCTAGGGGGTGAGCAGTTCTTC. Translated, it gives CASILGGEQFF.

This chain uses TRBV9 with TRBJ1-3, with TRBD1 matching 10 bases. CDR3 length equals 17 residues. The V gene end was trimmed by 2 bases and the J gene end by 2 bases; junction bases not matched to a gene: 7. CDR1 and CDR2 from the germline V gene are SGDLS and YYNGEE. CDR3 nucleotide sequence: TGTGCCAGCAGCGTTAAGACAGGGGGCTTGCCTGGAAACACCATATATTTT. This encodes CASSVKTGGLPGNTIYF. Variable domain in full (rest from reference TRBV9 and TRBJ1-3): DSGVTQTPKHLITATGQRVTLRCSPRSGDLSVYWYQQSLDQGLQFLIQYYNGEERAKGNILERFSAQQFPDLHSELNLSSLELGDSALYFCASSVKTGGLPGNTIYFGEGSWLTVV.